A single T cell receptor beta chain is shown here with its context. The antigen is undetermined. The source of the sample is a study of T cell responses to AZD1222 COVID-19 vaccine. Overall study findings and caveats: The donor group comprised mostly white British people and more females; the analysis possibly underestimated clonal diversity. Repertoire sampling occurred only after the peak T cell response. At study baseline, merely a handful of AZD1222 recipients were seropositive.

TCRdb keeps only in-frame clones here, not all; method: immunoSEQ multiplex PCR. Of nearly 35,000 clones in the sample, 85% to 90% were seen once. The CDR3 extends over 14 amino acids. Trimming left V 0 bases short and J 7 bases short, with 13 bases between. Germline CDR1 and CDR2: SGHRS and YFSETQ. The chain carries TRBV5-1 and TRBJ1-2; D is perhaps TRBD1 (5 bases). The clonotype was recovered from an adult who received the AZD1222 COVID-19 vaccine. The sample was peripheral blood, taken 28 days after the second AZD1222 dose. The DNA of the CDR3 is TGCGCCAGCAGCTTGGAATCTCGGGGGTTTGGCTACACCTTC. Amino acid sequence: CASSLESRGFGYTF.